Below, one TCR beta chain is given with its context. No cognate antigen has been identified for it. There are no base qualities to consult, and no much larger clone falls within one base. This record comes from a study of brain T cells in children with intractable seizures (dated by TCRdb to the early 2020s). Describing the broader study: Resected brain tissue from about 48 pediatric epilepsy surgery cases was initially screened for immune gene transcripts with a NanoString immunology panel. About 65% of the 12 selected surgery cases also had pre-surgery blood sequenced, which left four cases with brain tissue only.

The immunoSEQ assay was used to generate TCR beta chain sequences from genomic DNA. Turning to the authors' computational methods: Any CDR3 sequence that did not begin with the conserved framework cysteine at position 104 was removed by hand. To get clonality, the normalized Shannon's Diversity Index was subtracted from one, giving values from 0 (maximal diversity) to 1 (oligoclonal). Chi-squared comparison-of-proportions tests assessed whether the same CDR3 differed in frequency between samples, such as brain versus blood. Public clonotypes were identified through searches of immuneACCESS, and similarity to known antiviral clonotypes was evaluated with the VDJdb browser. What TCRdb holds here is the immuneACCESS table cut down to in-frame rearrangements. Part of the clones is not present; checked against another copy, under half of the missing clones reflect an unresolved V gene, and the others are unexplained. V, J and clone size reflect that table, while D and trimming were determined from the DNA. Within this sample are approximately 77,000 clones, with about 93% of them counted one time only. Of the sample, less than 2% falls within the top ten clones.

The time point label, read with the paper, signifies: resected brain tissue, or blood drawn just prior to surgery. The surgery cases with the highest brain T cell transcript signatures were chosen for TCR beta chain sequencing of brain tissue, and also of blood when blood was available. Before surgery, the patients had been given at least one anti-epileptic drug. The TCR-sequenced patients were children whose drug-resistant epilepsy was caused by tuberous sclerosis complex, focal cortical dysplasia, Rasmussen encephalitis or hemimegalencephaly. The Monarch genomic DNA purification kit was used to extract bulk genomic DNA from unsorted brain tissue and from whole blood. Including cysteine and phenylalanine, the CDR3 has 15 amino acids. Here the CDR3 DNA is all that survives: 45 bases in frame from base 1. The junction carries 7 bases between V and J, which are trimmed by 0 bases and 1 base respectively. CDR1 and CDR2 were assigned from the germline V gene as SGHRS and YFSETQ.

The study at large found these results: The patients' HCMV serostatus was not known, and viral specificity was inferred solely from CDR3 sequence similarity. Because pre- and post-surgery blood were sequenced to different depths, clones absent from the pre-surgery sample may reflect undersampling.

The input for sequencing was peripheral blood, taken at surgery. This TCR came from a boy younger than two with tuberous sclerosis and intractable seizures. In this chain, TRBV5-1 is recombined with TRBJ2-2, with the D segment identity uncertain. The nucleotides read TGCGCCAGCAGCTTGGGAAGGGTGAACACCGGGGAGCTGTTTTTT. Its amino acids are CASSLGRVNTGELFF.